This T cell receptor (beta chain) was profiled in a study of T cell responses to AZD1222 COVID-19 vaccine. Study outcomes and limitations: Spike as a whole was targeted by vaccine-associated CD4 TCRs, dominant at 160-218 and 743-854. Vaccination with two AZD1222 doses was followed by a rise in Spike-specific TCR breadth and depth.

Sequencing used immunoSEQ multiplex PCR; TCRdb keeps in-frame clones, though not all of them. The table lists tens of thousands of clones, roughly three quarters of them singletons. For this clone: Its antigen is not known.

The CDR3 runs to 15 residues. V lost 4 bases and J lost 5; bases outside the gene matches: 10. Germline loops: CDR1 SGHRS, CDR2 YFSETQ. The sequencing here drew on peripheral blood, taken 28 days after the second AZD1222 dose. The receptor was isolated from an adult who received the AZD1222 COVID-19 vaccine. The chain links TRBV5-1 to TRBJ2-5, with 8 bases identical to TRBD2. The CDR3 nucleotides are TGCGCCAGCAGCCCCTTAGCGGGGCCCCGGGAGACCCAGTACTTC. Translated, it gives CASSPLAGPRETQYF.